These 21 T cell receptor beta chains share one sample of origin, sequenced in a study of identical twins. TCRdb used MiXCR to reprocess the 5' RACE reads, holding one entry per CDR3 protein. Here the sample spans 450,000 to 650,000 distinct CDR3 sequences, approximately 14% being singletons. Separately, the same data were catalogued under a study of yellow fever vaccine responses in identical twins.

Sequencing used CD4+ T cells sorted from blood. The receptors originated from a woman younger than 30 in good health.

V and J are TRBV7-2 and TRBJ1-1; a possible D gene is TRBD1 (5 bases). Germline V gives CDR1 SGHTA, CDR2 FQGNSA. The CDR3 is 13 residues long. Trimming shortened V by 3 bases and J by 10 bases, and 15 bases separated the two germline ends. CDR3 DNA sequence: TGTGCCAGCAGCTTTCAGGGTTCGGGGGTAGCTTTCTTT. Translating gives CASSFQGSGVAFF.

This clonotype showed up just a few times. The CDR3 DNA reads as TGTGCCAGCAGGCGAACAGGGGTGGGGGAGCAGTACGTC. Residues: CASRRTGVGEQYV. The chain uses TRBV14 and TRBJ2-7, with TRBD1 matching 7 bases. CDR1 SGHDN and CDR2 FVKESK come from the germline V gene. The CDR3 consists of 13 residues. J was trimmed by 7 bases and V by 6 bases; bases with no gene match: 9.

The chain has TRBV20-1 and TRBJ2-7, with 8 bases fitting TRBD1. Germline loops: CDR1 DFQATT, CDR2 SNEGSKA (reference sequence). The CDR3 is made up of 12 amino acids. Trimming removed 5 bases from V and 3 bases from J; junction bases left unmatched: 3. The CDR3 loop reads CSAGQGNYEQYV. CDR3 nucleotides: TGCAGTGCTGGACAGGGCAACTACGAGCAGTACGTC.

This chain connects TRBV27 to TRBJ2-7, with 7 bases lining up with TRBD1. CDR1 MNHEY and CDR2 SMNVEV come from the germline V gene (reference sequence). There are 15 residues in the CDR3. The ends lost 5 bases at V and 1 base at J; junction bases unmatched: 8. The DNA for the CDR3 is TGTGCCAGCAGTAAGACAGGGACGGGATCCTACGAGCAGTACGTC. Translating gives CASSKTGTGSYEQYV.

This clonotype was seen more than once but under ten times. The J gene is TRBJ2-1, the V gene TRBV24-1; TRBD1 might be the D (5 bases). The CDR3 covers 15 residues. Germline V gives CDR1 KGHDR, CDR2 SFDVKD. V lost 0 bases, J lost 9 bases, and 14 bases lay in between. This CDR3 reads CATSDLGPGYSEQFF. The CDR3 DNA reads TGTGCCACCAGTGATTTGGGGCCAGGGTATAGTGAGCAGTTCTTC.

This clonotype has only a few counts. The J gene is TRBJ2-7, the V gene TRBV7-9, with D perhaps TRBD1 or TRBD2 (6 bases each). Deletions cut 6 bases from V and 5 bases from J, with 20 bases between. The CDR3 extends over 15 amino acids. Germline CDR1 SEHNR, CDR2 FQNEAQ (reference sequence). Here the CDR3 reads CASRPSGAGAHEQYF. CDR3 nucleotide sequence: TGTGCCAGCAGGCCCTCGGGGGCGGGCGCCCACGAGCAGTACTTC.

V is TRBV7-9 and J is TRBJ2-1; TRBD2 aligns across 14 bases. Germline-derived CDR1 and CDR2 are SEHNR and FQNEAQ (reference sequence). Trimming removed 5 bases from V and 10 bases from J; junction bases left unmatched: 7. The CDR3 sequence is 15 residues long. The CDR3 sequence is CASSGGTSGSWEQFF. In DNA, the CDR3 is TGTGCCAGCAGCGGGGGGACTAGCGGGAGTTGGGAGCAGTTCTTC.

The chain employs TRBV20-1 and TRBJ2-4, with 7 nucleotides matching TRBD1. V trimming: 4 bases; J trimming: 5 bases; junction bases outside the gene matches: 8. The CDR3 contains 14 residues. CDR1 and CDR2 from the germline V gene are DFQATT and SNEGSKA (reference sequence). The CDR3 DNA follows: TGCAGTGCTATAACCCGGGACAGCCAAAACATTCAGTACTTC. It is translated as CSAITRDSQNIQYF.

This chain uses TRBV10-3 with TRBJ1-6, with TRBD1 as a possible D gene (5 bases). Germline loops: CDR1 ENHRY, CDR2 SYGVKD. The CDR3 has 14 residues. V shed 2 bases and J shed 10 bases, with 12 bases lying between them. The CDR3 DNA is TGTGCCATCAGTGAGGCAGGGACGAGGTCACCCCTCCACTTT. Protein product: CAISEAGTRSPLHF.

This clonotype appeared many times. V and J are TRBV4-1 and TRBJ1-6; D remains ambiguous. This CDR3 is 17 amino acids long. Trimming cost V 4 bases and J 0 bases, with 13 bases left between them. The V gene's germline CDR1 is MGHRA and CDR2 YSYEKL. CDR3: CASSLRELSSYNSPLHF. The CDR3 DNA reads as TGCGCCAGCAGCCTGAGGGAGTTAAGCTCCTATAATTCACCCCTCCACTTT.

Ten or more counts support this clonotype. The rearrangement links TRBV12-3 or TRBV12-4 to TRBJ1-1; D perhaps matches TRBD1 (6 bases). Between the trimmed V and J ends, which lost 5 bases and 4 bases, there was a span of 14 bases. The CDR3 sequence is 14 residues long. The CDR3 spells CASSLLQGTTEAFF. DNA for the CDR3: TGTGCCAGCAGTCTCCTCCAGGGGACCACTGAAGCTTTCTTT.

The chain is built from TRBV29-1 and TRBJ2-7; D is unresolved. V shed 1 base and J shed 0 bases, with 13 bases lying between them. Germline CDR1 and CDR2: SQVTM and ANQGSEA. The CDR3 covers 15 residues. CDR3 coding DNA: TGCAGCGTTGAAGCCACATGGACGAACTCCTACGAGCAGTACTTC. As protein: CSVEATWTNSYEQYF.

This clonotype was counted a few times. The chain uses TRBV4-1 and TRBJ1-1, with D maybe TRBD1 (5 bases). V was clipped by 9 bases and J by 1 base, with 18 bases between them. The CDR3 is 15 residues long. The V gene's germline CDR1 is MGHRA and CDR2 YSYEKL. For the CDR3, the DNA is TGCGCCAGTACGTTACCGGGACGGACGAACACTGAAGCTTTCTTT. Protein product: CASTLPGRTNTEAFF.

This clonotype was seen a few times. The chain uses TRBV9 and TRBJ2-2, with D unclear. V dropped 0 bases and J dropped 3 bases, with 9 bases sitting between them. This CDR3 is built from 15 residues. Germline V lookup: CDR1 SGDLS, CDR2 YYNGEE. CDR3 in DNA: TGTGCCAGCAGCGTAGCCGGGTTTGACACCGGGGAGCTGTTTTTT. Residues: CASSVAGFDTGELFF.

The CDR3 loop reads CASSLRDRRIGEQYF. The DNA for the CDR3 is TGTGCCAGCAGTTTAAGGGACAGGAGAATCGGCGAGCAGTACTTC. The gene calls are TRBV27 and TRBJ2-7; TRBD1 matches at 8 bases. The germline V gene encodes CDR1 MNHEY and CDR2 SMNVEV (reference sequence). The CDR3 extends over 15 amino acids. The J segment lost 6 bases and the V segment lost 2 bases, leaving 9 bases of the junction unmatched.

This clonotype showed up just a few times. The DNA of the CDR3 is TGTGCCTCCCGGGGAGTTCAGCCCCAGCATTTT. This encodes CASRGVQPQHF. J is TRBJ1-5 and V is TRBV24-1, with D uncertain. Germline CDR1 reads KGHDR; CDR2 reads SFDVKD. The CDR3 length is 11 residues. Trimming stripped 12 bases from V and 6 bases from J, with 11 bases between.

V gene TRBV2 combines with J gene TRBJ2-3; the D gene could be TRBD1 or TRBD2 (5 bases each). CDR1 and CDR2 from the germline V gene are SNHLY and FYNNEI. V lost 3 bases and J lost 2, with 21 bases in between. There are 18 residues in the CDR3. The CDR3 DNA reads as TGTGCCAGCAGTGATCCCCTCGTTTTACCGGGGACCACAGATACGCAGTATTTT. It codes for CASSDPLVLPGTTDTQYF. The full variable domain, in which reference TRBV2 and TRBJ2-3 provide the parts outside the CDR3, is EPEVTQTPSHQVTQMGQEVILRCVPISNHLYFYWYRQILGQKVEFLVSFYNNEISEKSEIFDDQFSVERPDGSNFTLKIRSTKLEDSAMYFCASSDPLVLPGTTDTQYFGPGTRLTVL.

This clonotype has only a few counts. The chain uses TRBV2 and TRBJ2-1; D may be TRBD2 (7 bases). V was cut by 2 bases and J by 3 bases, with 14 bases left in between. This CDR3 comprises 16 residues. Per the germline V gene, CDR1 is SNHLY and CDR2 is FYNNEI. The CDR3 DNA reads TGTGCCAGCAGTGAAAGGGGGGGAGGGAGCTACAATGAGCAGTTCTTC. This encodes CASSERGGGSYNEQFF.

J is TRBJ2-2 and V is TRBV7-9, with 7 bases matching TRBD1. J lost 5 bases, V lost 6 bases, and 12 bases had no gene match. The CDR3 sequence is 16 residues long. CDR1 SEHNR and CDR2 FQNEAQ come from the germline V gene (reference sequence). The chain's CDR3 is CASRWTGSSDTGELFF. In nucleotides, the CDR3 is TGTGCCAGCAGATGGACAGGCAGTTCGGATACCGGGGAGCTGTTTTTT.

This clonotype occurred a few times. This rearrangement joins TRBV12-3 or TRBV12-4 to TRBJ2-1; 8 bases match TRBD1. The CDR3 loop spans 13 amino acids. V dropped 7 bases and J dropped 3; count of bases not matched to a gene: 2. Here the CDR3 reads CASMDRVYNEQFF. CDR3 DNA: TGTGCCAGCATGGACAGGGTCTACAATGAGCAGTTCTTC.

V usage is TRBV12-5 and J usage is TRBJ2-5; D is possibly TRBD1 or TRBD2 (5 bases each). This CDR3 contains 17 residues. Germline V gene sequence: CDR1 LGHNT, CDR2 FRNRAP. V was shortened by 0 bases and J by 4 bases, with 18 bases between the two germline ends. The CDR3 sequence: CASGLVRGRRLGETQYF. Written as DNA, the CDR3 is TGTGCTAGTGGTTTGGTACGGGGCAGGCGCCTGGGAGAGACCCAGTACTTC.